This T cell receptor beta chain was recovered during a study of blood T cell repertoires in COVID-19. Study-level background: Italy, Spain and the United States were the sources of the convalescent and acute COVID-19 samples. T cells, B-cell-depleted T cells, or PBMCs provided the cDNA or gDNA that served as material.

The authors' processing: Reference gene primer amplification gave nucleated cell count estimates. Here immunoSEQ multiplex PCR was the method, and the copy in TCRdb shows in-frame clones only, minus some. That table gives V, J and clone size, and the DNA gave D and trimming. This sample carries some 350,000 clones, around 90% of them seen once, and the ten largest clones take about 7%. This clone has only one observation. The sequence came from a man between 18 and 35 years old with active or convalescent COVID-19. The sequenced material came from peripheral blood.

The CDR3 region is CATSGPGTGGRNEQFF. The CDR3 region has the DNA TGTGCCACCAGTGGCCCCGGGACAGGGGGCCGAAATGAGCAGTTCTTC. The chain recombines TRBV24-1 with TRBJ2-1, with TRBD1 matching 12 bases. The germline gives CDR1 KGHDR, CDR2 SFDVKD. The CDR3 has 16 residues. V shed 5 bases, J shed 7 bases, and the junction held 8 bases outside the gene matches.